This T cell receptor beta chain was recorded in a study of cytomegalovirus exposure and HLA in healthy donors. Points from the study as a whole: TCR beta sequences reportedly predicted most subjects' HLA-A and HLA-B alleles accurately.

The PCR was carried out with 60 Vbeta primers and 13 Jbeta primers. Profiling relied on immunoSEQ multiplex PCR, and the TCRdb table lists in-frame clones only, not all of them. The sample lists 100,000 to 150,000 clones, approximately 72% occurring once. The CDR3 spans 14 residues. CDR1 and CDR2 (germline): SGHRS, YFSETQ. Trimming pared 0 bases from V and 6 bases from J, leaving 13 bases between. With regard to this clone: Antigen: not known.

The chain has TRBV5-1 and TRBJ2-7; D unresolved. The sequence came from a woman aged 50 to 65 in good health and CMV-seropositive. Sequencing was performed on PBMCs. The CDR3 spells CASSLGVPPGEQYF. In DNA, the CDR3 is TGCGCCAGCAGCTTGGGGGTCCCCCCGGGCGAGCAGTACTTC.